The TCR beta chain under discussion was sequenced for a study of CD8+ T cells in alopecia areata. Study observations and caveats: Tofacitinib significantly lowered scalp clonality and expanded CD8+ clones among the top 100. Higher clonality than in normal scalp was seen in lesional scalp, especially alopecia totalis/universalis.

Sequencing used cDNA as its template, made by extracting RNA and reverse transcribing it. Using immunoSEQ multiplex PCR, the repertoire was profiled, and TCRdb retains in-frame clones only, with some absent. The sample has fewer than 200,000 clones, approximately 59% seen once. Deletions cut 6 bases from V and 6 bases from J, with 21 bases between. Germline V gene lookup returns CDR1 SQVTM and CDR2 ANQGSEA. The CDR3 has 14 residues. This clone appeared a few times. The antigen is undetermined. Treatment noted: oral pan-JAK inhibitor, 5-10 mg twice daily. The source is a human donor with alopecia areata. The rearrangement links TRBV29-1 to TRBJ2-7, with TRBD1 as a possible D gene (6 bases). The material sequenced was CD4+ T cells sorted from blood, taken at week 56, from a patient treated with tofacitinib. The CDR3 loop reads CSVAGTLPLCEQYF. CDR3 DNA sequence: TGCAGCGTGGCCGGGACACTTCCCCTCTGCGAGCAGTACTTC.